The T cell receptor (beta chain) described here comes from a study of blood T cell repertoires in COVID-19. At the level of the study: Sources were T cells, B-cell-depleted T cells, or PBMCs; the material itself was cDNA or gDNA.

Per the authors' pipeline: Quantification of nucleated cells was approximated via reference gene primer amplification. Clones were sequenced by immunoSEQ multiplex PCR, and TCRdb holds only the in-frame ones, with some missing. The D gene and trimming were derived from the DNA, and the V and J assignments and clone size from that table. The repertoire includes 400,000 to 450,000 clones, 80% to 90% of them detected once, and approximately 1.5% sits in the top ten. This CDR3 is 14 amino acids long. CDR1 SGHDN and CDR2 FVKESK come from the germline V gene. V dropped 0 bases and J dropped 4 bases, with 6 bases sitting between them.

The V and J genes are TRBV14 and TRBJ1-4; D gene uncertain. The TCR originated in a woman in her twenties or thirties with active or convalescent COVID-19. Sequencing input: peripheral blood. The CDR3 bases are TGTGCCAGCAGCCAAGACGTTCTTAATGAAAAACTGTTTTTT. It yields the protein CASSQDVLNEKLFF.